The rows below give T cell receptor beta chains drawn from one sample of a study of Graves' ophthalmopathy and Graves' hyperthyroidism. TCRdb fed the multiplex PCR reads into MiXCR, producing one record per CDR3 protein. The sample gives some 200,000 distinct CDR3 sequences, under 30% of which show up once; about 9.1% is in the top ten. The sequenced material came from peripheral blood. Receptor source: a man aged 50-60 years with Graves' ophthalmopathy. Each CDR3 is given with its conserved first and last residue. Clone size is shown for a subset of rows, as once, few, many or a class of expanded clone.

J	V	size	length	CDR3
TRBJ2-7	TRBV7-2	many	15	CASSYPGLAGDEQYF
TRBJ2-2	TRBV6-2/TRBV6-3	many	15	CASSKSSLGTGELFF
TRBJ1-1	TRBV6-2/TRBV6-3	.	15	CASSYSWGENTEAFF
TRBJ1-5	TRBV6-2/TRBV6-3	.	13	CASTGDLYQPQHF
TRBJ2-7	TRBV6-5	.	16	CASSYSLAGFSYEQYF
TRBJ1-5	TRBV20-1	many	14	CSARVLQGNQPQHF
TRBJ2-7	TRBV12-3/TRBV12-4	.	16	CASSTGLAGPSYEQYF
TRBJ2-7	TRBV7-2	.	13	CASSRGLFYEQYF
TRBJ1-6	TRBV6-5	many	14	CASTRSSYNSPLHF
TRBJ2-1	TRBV6-1	.	11	CASSLTKEQFF
TRBJ2-2	TRBV7-2	.	14	CASSPPLRAGELFF
TRBJ1-2	TRBV6-1	.	11	CASSRLDGYTF
TRBJ2-7	TRBV24-1	.	14	CATSESTVAYEQYF
TRBJ2-5	TRBV6-2/TRBV6-3	many	14	CASSYSMVQETQYF
TRBJ2-7	TRBV20-1	many	13	CSAIDRGAYEQYF
TRBJ2-2	TRBV30	many	15	CAWSVRASNTGELFF
TRBJ2-5	TRBV28	.	18	CASSLSIWTSGGVGSQYF